This T cell receptor beta chain is drawn from a study of read filtering for tumor transcriptome and immune sequencing. Germline lookup yields CDR1 MNHEY and CDR2 SMNVEV (reference sequence). With 3 bases removed from V and 4 bases from J, the gap between germline ends came to 13 bases. The CDR3 spans 14 residues. This library used approximately 370 ng RNA and molecular barcoded adaptors spanning alpha/delta and beta/gamma chains. TCRdb analysed the reads with MiXCR anew, one entry per CDR3 protein. The table shows about 50,000 distinct CDR3 sequences, with 15% to 20% occurring only once. This clonotype is classed as medium-sized.

What was sequenced was a population of CD138-negative cells sorted from bone marrow. This chain joins TRBV27 and TRBJ2-7; a weak D match, TRBD2 (6 bases). The source is a donor at least 40 years old with multiple myeloma. The DNA of the CDR3 is TGTGCCAGCAGTTTCCGGGGACTGATGTACGAGCAGTACTTC. The encoded protein is CASSFRGLMYEQYF.